This record covers a single T cell receptor (beta chain). This record comes from a study of kidney transplant recipient with SARS-CoV-2 infection. Germline loops: CDR1 SNHLY, CDR2 FYNNEI. The CDR3 totals 13 residues. MiXCR was run by TCRdb on the reads, yielding one entry per CDR3 protein. The top ten clones hold almost 7.5% of a sample with some 220,000 distinct CDR3 sequences, around 26% of them seen once. The sample consisted of a blood sample, taken at baseline and on day 111 from a kidney transplant recipient. V usage is TRBV2 and J usage is TRBJ2-1; perhaps TRBD1 as D (7 bases). Near its end, the DNA agrees better with TRBJ2-7, so the J call may be wrong. This receptor was taken from a male patient between 25 and 40 years old who had COVID-19 and was a kidney transplant recipient. A subset of T cells may come from the graft donor. The CDR3 nucleotides are TGTGCCAGCGTACCAGGGGGGTGGGGGAAGCAGTACTTC. Amino acids: CASVPGGWGKQYF.